This T cell receptor (beta chain) was identified in a study of shared clonotypes between healthy human individuals. This clone occurred once. Generated by immunoSEQ multiplex PCR, the TCRdb table keeps only in-frame clones and is missing some. This sample carries 2.3 million or so clones, over 90% of them seen once, and the ten largest clones take 0.35% to 0.5%. This clonotype was obtained from a man in his late teens or twenties in good health. Some clones in this sample may be carry-over from other donors' samples. The sequenced material came from naive CD4+ T cells from PBMCs. The subset: CD45RA+ positively selected.

The CDR3 DNA follows: TGTGCCAGCGAGGACAGGCTCCAAGCTTTCTTT. Its translation is CASEDRLQAFF. The V gene is TRBV28, the J gene TRBJ1-1; TRBD1 aligns across 7 bases. The V gene's germline CDR1 is MDHEN and CDR2 SYDVKM. J gave up 9 bases and V 8 bases, and 6 bases lay outside the gene matches. The CDR3 loop spans 11 amino acids.